These T cell receptor beta chains were read from a single sample in a study of blood T cell repertoires in COVID-19. Clones were read by immunoSEQ multiplex PCR, and TCRdb kept only the in-frame ones, dropping some. The sample holds 140,000 to 150,000 clones; more than 70% are singletons and the top ten take roughly 13%. The sample taken for sequencing was peripheral blood. The receptors stem from a man aged 55 to 70 with active or convalescent COVID-19. Both conserved end residues are part of each CDR3. D genes are given only for firm matches. Some rows have no size entry. The others give once, few or many, or a class for an expanded clone.

DNA	CDR3	size	J	D	V	length
TGCGCCAGCAGCTTGAGAGCGGGCTGGAGCAATCAGCCCCAGCATTTT	CASSLRAGWSNQPQHF	-	TRBJ1-5	-	TRBV5-1	16
TGCGCCAGCAGCTTTCGGGGGAGCAACACCGGGGAGCTGTTTTTT	CASSFRGSNTGELFF	-	TRBJ2-2	-	TRBV5-1	15
TGTGCCAGCTCACCTCGAGAAAGCTCTGGGGCCAACGTCCTGACTTTC	CASSPRESSGANVLTF	-	TRBJ2-6	-	TRBV18	16
TGTGCCAGCAGGAGGGCAAACACAGATACGCAGTATTTT	CASRRANTDTQYF	-	TRBJ2-3	-	TRBV27	13
TGCGCCAGCAGCTTGCATAGCGGGACCTCCTACGAGCAGTACTTC	CASSLHSGTSYEQYF	-	TRBJ2-7	TRBD2	TRBV5-1	15
TGTGCCAGCAGCCCGACAGGAACCAATCAGCCCCAGCATTTT	CASSPTGTNQPQHF	-	TRBJ1-5	-	TRBV6-5	14
TGTGCCAGCAGGTCCTCAACGGGAGTGCTCAATGAGCAGTTCTTC	CASRSSTGVLNEQFF	-	TRBJ2-1	-	TRBV7-9	15
TGTGCCAGCAGCCCGACAGCTAACTATGGCTACACCTTC	CASSPTANYGYTF	-	TRBJ1-2	-	TRBV28	13
TGTGCCAGCTCACCACGGGGCGGGGGCAATCAGCCCCAGCATTTT	CASSPRGGGNQPQHF	-	TRBJ1-5	-	TRBV18	15
TGTGCCAGCTCACCGAGGACTAGCGGGATGAGCGAGCAGTACTTC	CASSPRTSGMSEQYF	-	TRBJ2-7	TRBD2	TRBV18	15
TGTGCCAGCAGCGTACAAGCCACAGATACGCAGTATTTT	CASSVQATDTQYF	-	TRBJ2-3	-	TRBV9	13
TGTGCCAGCTCACAAAATACGGGCGAGCAGTACTTC	CASSQNTGEQYF	-	TRBJ2-7	-	TRBV18	12
TGTGCCAGCAGCCTACAGGGCCCGAACACCGGGGAGCTGTTTTTT	CASSLQGPNTGELFF	-	TRBJ2-2	-	TRBV7-3	15
TGTGCCAGCAGCCAAGCGTCTCCTAATGAAAAACTGTTTTTT	CASSQASPNEKLFF	-	TRBJ1-4	-	TRBV3-1/TRBV3-2	14
TGTGCCAGCACAAGAAGGGACAGGGGGCCCTATGGCTACACCTTC	CASTRRDRGPYGYTF	once	TRBJ1-2	TRBD1	TRBV6-5	15
TGTGCCAGCAGTAGGCCGGGGACAGTCCGCGAGCAGTACTTC	CASSRPGTVREQYF	-	TRBJ2-7	TRBD1	TRBV28	14
TGTGCCAGCAGCATCCTAGCGGGAGCAGTTACCGGGGAGCTGTTTTTT	CASSILAGAVTGELFF	-	TRBJ2-2	TRBD2	TRBV7-9	16
TGTGCCAGCAGAATGGGACAGCTCTCCTACGAGCAGTACTTC	CASRMGQLSYEQYF	-	TRBJ2-7	TRBD1	TRBV28	14
TGTGCCAGTAGTATAGCGGCAGGGGGCGGCAATCAGCCCCAGCATTTT	CASSIAAGGGNQPQHF	once	TRBJ1-5	TRBD1	TRBV19	16
TGTGCCAGCACAAGACTAGCGGGAGCGGAGCAGTTCTTC	CASTRLAGAEQFF	once	TRBJ2-1	TRBD2	TRBV12-3/TRBV12-4	13
TGTGCCACCAGCAGAGAAACGAGGACTGAAGCTTTCTTT	CATSRETRTEAFF	-	TRBJ1-1	-	TRBV15	13
TGTGCCAGCTCACCAAATACAGGGGTAGGAGGCTACACCTTC	CASSPNTGVGGYTF	-	TRBJ1-2	TRBD1	TRBV18	14